This T cell receptor beta chain was captured in a study of shared clonotypes between healthy human individuals. Whole-study findings and limits: Estimated richness values were generally larger in naive subsets than in memory subsets.

On this clone itself: Its specificity is unknown. Within the sample, other DNA sequences also encode this same CDR3.

Assay used: immunoSEQ multiplex PCR; TCRdb lists only in-frame clones, some missing. The sample contains about 340,000 clones, more than 60% of which appear only once. Germline CDR1 and CDR2: SGDLS and YYNGEE. Trimming took off 0 bases at V and 3 bases at J, with 8 bases between the two ends. The length of the CDR3 is 14 residues. Sequenced input: memory CD4+ T cells sorted from blood. The sample's subset: CD45RA-negative fraction. This clonotype originated in a man aged 25-45 years in good health. The rearrangement links TRBV9 to TRBJ2-3; D gene ambiguous. This CDR3 is CASSVEQRTDTQYF. The CDR3 DNA reads TGTGCCAGCAGCGTAGAACAGAGGACAGATACGCAGTATTTT.